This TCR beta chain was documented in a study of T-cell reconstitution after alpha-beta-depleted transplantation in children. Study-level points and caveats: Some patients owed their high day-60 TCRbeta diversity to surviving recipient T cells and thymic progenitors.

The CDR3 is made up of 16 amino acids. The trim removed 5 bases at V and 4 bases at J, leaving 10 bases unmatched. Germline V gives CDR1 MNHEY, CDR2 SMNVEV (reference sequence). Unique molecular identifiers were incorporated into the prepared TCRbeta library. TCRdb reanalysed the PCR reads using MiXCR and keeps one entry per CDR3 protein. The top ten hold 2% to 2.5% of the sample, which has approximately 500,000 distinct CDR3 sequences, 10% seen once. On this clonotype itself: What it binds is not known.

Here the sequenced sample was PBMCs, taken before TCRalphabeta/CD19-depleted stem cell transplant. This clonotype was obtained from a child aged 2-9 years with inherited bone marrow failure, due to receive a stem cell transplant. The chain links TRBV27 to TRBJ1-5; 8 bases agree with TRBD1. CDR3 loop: CASSPTRTGINQPQHF. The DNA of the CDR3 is TGTGCCAGCAGTCCCACTCGGACAGGGATTAATCAGCCCCAGCATTTT.